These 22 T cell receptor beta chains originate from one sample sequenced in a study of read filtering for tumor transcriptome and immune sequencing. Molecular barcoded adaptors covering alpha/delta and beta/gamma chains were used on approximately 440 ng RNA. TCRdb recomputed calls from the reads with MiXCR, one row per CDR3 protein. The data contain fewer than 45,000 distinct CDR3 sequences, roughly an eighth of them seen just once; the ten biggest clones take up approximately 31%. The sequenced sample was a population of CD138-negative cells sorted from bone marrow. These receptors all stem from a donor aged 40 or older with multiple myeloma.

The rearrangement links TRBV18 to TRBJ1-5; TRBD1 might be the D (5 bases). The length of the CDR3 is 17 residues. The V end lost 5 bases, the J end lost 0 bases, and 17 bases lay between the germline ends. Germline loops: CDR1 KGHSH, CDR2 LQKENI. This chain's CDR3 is CASSTGRQLLSNQPQHF. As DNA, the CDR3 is TGTGCCAGCTCAACGGGACGGCAGCTCCTTAGCAATCAGCCCCAGCATTTT.

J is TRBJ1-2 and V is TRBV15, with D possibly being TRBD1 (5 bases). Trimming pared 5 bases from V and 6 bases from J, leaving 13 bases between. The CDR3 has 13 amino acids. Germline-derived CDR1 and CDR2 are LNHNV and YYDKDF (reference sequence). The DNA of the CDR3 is TGTGCCACCAGCTCTGAATTGGGGGATGGCTACACCTTC. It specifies CATSSELGDGYTF.

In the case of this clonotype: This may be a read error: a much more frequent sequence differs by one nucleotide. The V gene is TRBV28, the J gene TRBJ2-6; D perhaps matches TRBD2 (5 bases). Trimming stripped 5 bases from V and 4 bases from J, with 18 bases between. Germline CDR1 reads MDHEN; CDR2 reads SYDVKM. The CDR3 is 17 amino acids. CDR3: CASSLPSVGRGANVLTF. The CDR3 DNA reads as TGTGCCAGCAGTCTTCCCTCGGTTGGGAGAGGGGCCAACGTCCTGACTTTC.

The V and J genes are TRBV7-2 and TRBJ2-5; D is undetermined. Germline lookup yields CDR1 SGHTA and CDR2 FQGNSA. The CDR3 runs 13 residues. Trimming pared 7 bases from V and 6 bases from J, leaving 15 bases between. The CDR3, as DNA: TGTGCCAGCACCCCGACCAGTCCGCAGACCCAGTACTTC. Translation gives CASTPTSPQTQYF. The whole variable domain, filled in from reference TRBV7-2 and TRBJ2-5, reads GAGVSQSPSNKVTEKGKDVELRCDPISGHTALYWYRQSLGQGLEFLIYFQGNSAPDKSGLPSDRFSAERTGGSVSTLTIQRTQQEDSAVYLCASTPTSPQTQYFGPGTRLLVL.

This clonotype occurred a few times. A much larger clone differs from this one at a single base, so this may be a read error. CDR3 sequence: CASSDAGRSNYGYTF. CDR3 nucleotides: TGTGCCAGCAGTGATGCGGGACGGTCGAACTATGGCTACACCTTC. This chain connects TRBV24-1 to TRBJ1-2, with D perhaps TRBD1 (5 bases). In germline, CDR1 is KGHDR, CDR2 SFDVKD. CDR3 length: 15 amino acids.

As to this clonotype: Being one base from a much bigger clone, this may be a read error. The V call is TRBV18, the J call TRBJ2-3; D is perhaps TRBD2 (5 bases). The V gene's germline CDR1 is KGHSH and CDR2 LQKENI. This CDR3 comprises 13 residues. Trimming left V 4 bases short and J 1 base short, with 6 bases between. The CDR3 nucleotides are TGTGCCAGCTCACTAGCGCGCACAGATACGCAGTATTTT. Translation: CASSLARTDTQYF.

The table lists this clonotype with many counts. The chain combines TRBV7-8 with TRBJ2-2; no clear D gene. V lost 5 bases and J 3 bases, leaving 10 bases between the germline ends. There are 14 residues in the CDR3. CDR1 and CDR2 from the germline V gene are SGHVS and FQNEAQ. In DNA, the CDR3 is TGTGCCAGCAGCCCGCGACCGGACACCGGGGAGCTGTTTTTT. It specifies CASSPRPDTGELFF.

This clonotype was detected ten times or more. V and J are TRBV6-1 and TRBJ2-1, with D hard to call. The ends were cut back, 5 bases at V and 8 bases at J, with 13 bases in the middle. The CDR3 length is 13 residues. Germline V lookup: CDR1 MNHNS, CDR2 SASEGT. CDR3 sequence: CASSPMPGYEQFF. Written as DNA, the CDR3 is TGTGCCAGCAGTCCTATGCCCGGGTATGAGCAGTTCTTC.

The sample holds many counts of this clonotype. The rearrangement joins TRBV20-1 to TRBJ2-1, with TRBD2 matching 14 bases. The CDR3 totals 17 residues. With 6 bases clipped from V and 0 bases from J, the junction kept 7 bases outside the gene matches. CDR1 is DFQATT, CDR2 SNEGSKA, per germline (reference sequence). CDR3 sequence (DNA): TGCAGTGCCCCGGGACTAGCGGGAGAAAGCTCCTACAATGAGCAGTTCTTC. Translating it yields CSAPGLAGESSYNEQFF.

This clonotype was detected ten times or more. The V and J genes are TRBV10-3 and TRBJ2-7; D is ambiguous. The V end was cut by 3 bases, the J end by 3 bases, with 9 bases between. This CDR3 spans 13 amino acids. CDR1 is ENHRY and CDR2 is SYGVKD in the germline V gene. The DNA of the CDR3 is TGTGCCATCAGTGATCAGTTTAACTACGAGCAGTACTTC. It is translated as CAISDQFNYEQYF.

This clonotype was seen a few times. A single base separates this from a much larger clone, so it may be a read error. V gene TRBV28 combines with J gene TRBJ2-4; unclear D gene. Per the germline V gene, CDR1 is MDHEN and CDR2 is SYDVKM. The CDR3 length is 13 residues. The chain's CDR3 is CASSLIYKNTQYF. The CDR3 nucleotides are TGTGCCAGCAGTTTAATCTACAAAAACACTCAGTACTTC.

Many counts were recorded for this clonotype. The CDR3 protein is CASSIVTSRYEQYF. The CDR3 nucleotides are TGTGCCAGTAGTATAGTAACCAGCCGCTACGAGCAGTACTTC. The V and J genes are TRBV19 and TRBJ2-7; D not resolved. This CDR3 spans 14 amino acids. V was cut by 1 base and J by 3 bases, with 10 bases left in between. Germline CDR1 reads LNHDA; CDR2 reads SQIVND (reference sequence).

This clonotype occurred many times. The CDR3 here is CATSDPDRGGGTGELFF. CDR3 nucleotides: TGTGCCACCAGTGATCCTGACAGGGGTGGAGGAACCGGGGAGCTGTTTTTT. J is TRBJ2-2 and V is TRBV24-1; 8 nucleotides match TRBD1. The CDR3 runs 17 residues. J gave up 5 bases and V 3 bases, and 10 bases lay outside the gene matches. Germline loops: CDR1 KGHDR, CDR2 SFDVKD.

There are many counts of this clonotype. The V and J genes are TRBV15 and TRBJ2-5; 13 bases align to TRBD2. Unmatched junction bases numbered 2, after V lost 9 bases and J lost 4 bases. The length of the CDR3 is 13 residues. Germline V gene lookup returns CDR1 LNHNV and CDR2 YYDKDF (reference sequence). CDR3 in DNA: TGTGCCACTCGACTAGCGGGAGGAGAGACCCAGTACTTC. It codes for CATRLAGGETQYF.

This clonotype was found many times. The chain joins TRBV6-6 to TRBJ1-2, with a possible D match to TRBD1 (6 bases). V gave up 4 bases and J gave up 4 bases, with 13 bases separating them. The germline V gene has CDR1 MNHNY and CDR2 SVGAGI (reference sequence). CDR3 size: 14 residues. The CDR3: CASSSQGNGYGYTF. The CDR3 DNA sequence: TGTGCCAGCAGTTCACAGGGAAACGGCTATGGCTACACCTTC.

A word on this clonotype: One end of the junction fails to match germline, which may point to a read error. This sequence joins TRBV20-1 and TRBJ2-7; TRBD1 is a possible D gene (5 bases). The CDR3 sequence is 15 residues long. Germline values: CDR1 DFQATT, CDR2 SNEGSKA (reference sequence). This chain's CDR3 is CSARKQENVGRERYF. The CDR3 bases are TGCAGTGCTAGAAAACAGGAGAACGTTGGTCGCGAGCGGTACTTC.

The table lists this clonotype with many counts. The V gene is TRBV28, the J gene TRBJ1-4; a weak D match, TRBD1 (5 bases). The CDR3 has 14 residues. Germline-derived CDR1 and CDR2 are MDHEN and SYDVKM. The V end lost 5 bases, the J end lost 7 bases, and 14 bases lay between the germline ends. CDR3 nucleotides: TGTGCCAGCAGTACCGGGGGACTGATTGAAAAACTGTTTTTT. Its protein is CASSTGGLIEKLFF.

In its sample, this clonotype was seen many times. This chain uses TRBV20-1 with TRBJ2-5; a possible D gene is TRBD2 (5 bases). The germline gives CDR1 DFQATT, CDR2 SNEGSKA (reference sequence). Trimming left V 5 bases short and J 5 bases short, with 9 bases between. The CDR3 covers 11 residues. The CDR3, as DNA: TGCAGTGCTCAAGAGCGGGAGACCCAGTACTTC. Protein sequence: CSAQERETQYF.

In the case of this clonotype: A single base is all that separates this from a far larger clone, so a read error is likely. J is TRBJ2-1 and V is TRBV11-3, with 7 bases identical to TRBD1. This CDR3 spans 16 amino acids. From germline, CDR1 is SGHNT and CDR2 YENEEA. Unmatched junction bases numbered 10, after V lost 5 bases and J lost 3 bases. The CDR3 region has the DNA TGTGCCAGCAGCCGCCAGGTTAGGGGGCTCTACAATGAGCAGTTCTTC. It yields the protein CASSRQVRGLYNEQFF.

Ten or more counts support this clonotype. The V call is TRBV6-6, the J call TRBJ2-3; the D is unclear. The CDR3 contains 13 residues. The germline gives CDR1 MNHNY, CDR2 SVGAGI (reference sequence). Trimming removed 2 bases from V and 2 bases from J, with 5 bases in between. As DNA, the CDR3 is TGTGCCAGCAGTTACAGGGCCACAGATACGCAGTATTTT. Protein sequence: CASSYRATDTQYF.

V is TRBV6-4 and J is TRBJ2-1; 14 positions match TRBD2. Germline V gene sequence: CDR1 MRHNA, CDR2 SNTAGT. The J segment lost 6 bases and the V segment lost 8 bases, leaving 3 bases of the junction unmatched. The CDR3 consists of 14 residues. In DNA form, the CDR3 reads TGTGCCAGCCGACTAGCGGGAGGGTCCAATGAGCAGTTCTTC. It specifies CASRLAGGSNEQFF.

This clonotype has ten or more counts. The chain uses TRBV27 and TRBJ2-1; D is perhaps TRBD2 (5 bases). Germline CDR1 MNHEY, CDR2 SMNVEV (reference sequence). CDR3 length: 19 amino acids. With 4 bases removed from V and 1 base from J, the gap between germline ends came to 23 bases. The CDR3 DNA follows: TGTGCCAGCAGTTATTTGCCCCTAGCTACCCCAAGTTCCTACAATGAGCAGTTCTTC. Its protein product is CASSYLPLATPSSYNEQFF.